This T cell receptor beta chain was obtained from a study of blood T cell repertoires in COVID-19. At the level of the study: Specimens from acute and convalescent COVID-19 originated in the United States, Italy and Spain. T cells, B-cell-depleted T cells, or PBMCs provided the cDNA or gDNA that served as material.

Germline CDR1 is SGHRS and CDR2 is YFSETQ. This CDR3 comprises 15 residues. V shed 4 bases and J shed 2 bases, with 15 bases lying between them. The protocol was immunoSEQ multiplex PCR, while the TCRdb copy is restricted to in-frame clones and leaves out a portion. The data contain around 260,000 clones, 65% to 90% of them seen just once; the ten biggest clones take up roughly 14%. V gene TRBV5-1 combines with J gene TRBJ2-5; D perhaps matches TRBD1 (6 bases). The source material was peripheral blood. The clonotype originates from a human donor in a cohort sampled during active COVID-19. CDR3 amino acids: CASSTGDNPQETQYF. The DNA for the CDR3 is TGCGCCAGCAGCACCGGGGACAATCCACAAGAGACCCAGTACTTC.